The present entry profiles one T cell receptor beta chain with its context. Sequencing was performed with immunoSEQ multiplex PCR; in TCRdb, only in-frame clones are kept and a portion is missing. The sample shows 50,000 to 60,000 clones, around 81% of them seen only once. This specimen comes from a study of blood T cell repertoires in COVID-19. Germline assignment: CDR1 SGHRS and CDR2 YFSETQ. This CDR3 has 14 amino acids. The V end was cut by 4 bases, the J end by 4 bases, with 14 bases between. The specimen sequenced was peripheral blood. The TCR originated in a woman older than 75 with COVID-19, enrolled during active disease. The chain has TRBV5-1 and TRBJ1-2; D is ambiguous. DNA of the CDR3: TGCGCCAGCAGCCCTGGCAGTTTACCCTATGGCTACACCTTC. Translation gives CASSPGSLPYGYTF.